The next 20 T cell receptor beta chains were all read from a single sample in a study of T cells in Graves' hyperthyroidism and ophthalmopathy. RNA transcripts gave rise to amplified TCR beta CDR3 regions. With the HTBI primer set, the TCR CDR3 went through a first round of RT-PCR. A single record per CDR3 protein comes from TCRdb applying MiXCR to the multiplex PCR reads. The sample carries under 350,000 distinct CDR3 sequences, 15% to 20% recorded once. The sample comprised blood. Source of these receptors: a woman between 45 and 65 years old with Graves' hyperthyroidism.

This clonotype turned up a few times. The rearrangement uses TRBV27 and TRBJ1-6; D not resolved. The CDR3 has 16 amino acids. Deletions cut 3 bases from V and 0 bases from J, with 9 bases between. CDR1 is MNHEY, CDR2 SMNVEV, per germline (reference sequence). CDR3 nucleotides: TGTGCCAGCAGTTTTGAGGGAAGCTCCTATAATTCACCCCTCCACTTT. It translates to CASSFEGSSYNSPLHF.

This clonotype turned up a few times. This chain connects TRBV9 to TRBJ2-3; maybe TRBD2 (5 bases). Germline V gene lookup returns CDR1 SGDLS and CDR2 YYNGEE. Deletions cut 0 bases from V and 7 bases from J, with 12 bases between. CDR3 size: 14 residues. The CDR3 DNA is TGTGCCAGCAGCGTAGGGGTAGAGCGGAATACGCAGTATTTT. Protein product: CASSVGVERNTQYF.

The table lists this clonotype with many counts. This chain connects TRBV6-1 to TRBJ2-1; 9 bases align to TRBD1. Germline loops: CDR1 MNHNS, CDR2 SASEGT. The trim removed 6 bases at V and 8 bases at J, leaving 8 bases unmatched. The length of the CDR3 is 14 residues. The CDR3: CASRGQGLVDEQFF. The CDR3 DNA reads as TGTGCCAGCAGGGGACAGGGTCTAGTCGATGAGCAGTTCTTC.

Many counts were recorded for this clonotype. The CDR3: CASSLIPVTSGKHEQFF. The CDR3 DNA reads TGTGCCAGCAGCTTAATACCGGTGACTAGCGGGAAGCATGAGCAGTTCTTC. The chain combines TRBV7-9 with TRBJ2-1; TRBD2 matches 11 bases. CDR1 and CDR2 from the germline V gene are SEHNR and FQNEAQ (reference sequence). Trimming removed 2 bases from V and 8 bases from J; junction bases left unmatched: 11. There are 17 residues in the CDR3.

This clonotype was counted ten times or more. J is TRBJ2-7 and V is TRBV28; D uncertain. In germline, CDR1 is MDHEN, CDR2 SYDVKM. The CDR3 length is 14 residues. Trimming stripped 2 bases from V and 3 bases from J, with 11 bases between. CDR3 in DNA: TGTGCCAGCAGTTTACCCCCCCCCGTCTACGAGCAGTACTTC. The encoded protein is CASSLPPPVYEQYF.

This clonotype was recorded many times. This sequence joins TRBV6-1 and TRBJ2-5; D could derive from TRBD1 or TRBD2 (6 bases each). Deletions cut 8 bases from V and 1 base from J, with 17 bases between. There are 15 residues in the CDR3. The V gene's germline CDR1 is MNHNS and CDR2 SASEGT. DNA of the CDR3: TGTGCCAGCTATTCCTGGGGGGCTGGCCAAGAGACCCAGTACTTC. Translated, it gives CASYSWGAGQETQYF.

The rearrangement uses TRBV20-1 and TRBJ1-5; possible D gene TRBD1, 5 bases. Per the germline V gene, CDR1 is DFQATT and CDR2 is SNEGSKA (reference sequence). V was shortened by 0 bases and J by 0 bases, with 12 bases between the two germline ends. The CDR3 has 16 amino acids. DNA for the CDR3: TGCAGTGCTAGAGACTCCGGGGGGTATAGCAATCAGCCCCAGCATTTT. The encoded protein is CSARDSGGYSNQPQHF.

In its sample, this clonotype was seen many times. The CDR3 DNA sequence: TGTGCCAGCTCACCACCGGTGCCTGGGGCCAACGTCCTGACTTTC. Translated: CASSPPVPGANVLTF. This chain connects TRBV18 to TRBJ2-6; D gene ambiguous. There are 15 residues in the CDR3. Germline V gives CDR1 KGHSH, CDR2 LQKENI. With 0 bases removed from V and 2 bases from J, the gap between germline ends came to 5 bases.

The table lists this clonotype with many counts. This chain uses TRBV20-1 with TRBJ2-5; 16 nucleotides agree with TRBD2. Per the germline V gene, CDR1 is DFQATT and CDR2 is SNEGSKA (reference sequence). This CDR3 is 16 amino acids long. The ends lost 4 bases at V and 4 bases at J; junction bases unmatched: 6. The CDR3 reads CSAMGLAGGDAETQYF. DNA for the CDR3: TGCAGTGCTATGGGACTAGCGGGGGGGGACGCAGAGACCCAGTACTTC.

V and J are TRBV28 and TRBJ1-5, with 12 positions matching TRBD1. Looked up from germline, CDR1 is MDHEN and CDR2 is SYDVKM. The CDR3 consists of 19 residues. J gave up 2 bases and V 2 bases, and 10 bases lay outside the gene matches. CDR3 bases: TGTGCCAGCAGTTTAAGCCGGGACAGGGGGCTCGGTGGCAATCAGCCCCAGCATTTT. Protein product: CASSLSRDRGLGGNQPQHF.

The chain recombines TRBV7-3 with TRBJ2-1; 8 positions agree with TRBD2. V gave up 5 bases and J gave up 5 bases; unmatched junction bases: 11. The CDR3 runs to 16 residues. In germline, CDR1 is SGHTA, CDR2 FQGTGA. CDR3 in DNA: TGTGCCAGCAGCCCCAGCGGCGGGGGGCTAGACAATGAGCAGTTCTTC. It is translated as CASSPSGGGLDNEQFF. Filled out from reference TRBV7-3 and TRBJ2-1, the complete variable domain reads GAGVSQTPSNKVTEKGKYVELRCDPISGHTALYWYRQSLGQGPEFLIYFQGTGAADDSGLPNDRFFAVRPEGSVSTLKIQRTERGDSAVYLCASSPSGGGLDNEQFFGPGTRLTVL.

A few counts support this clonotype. The CDR3 DNA sequence: TGTGCCAGTAGATGGGGGAAGAATGAAGCTTTCTTT. Translated: CASRWGKNEAFF. The V call is TRBV19, the J call TRBJ1-1; weak D call: TRBD1 (5 bases). The germline V and J ends were trimmed by 6 bases and 7 bases, with 12 bases remaining between them. The CDR3 covers 12 residues. The germline V gene encodes CDR1 LNHDA and CDR2 SQIVND (reference sequence). The full variable domain, rest sourced from reference TRBV19 and TRBJ1-1, is DGGITQSPKYLFRKEGQNVTLSCEQNLNHDAMYWYRQDPGQGLRLIYYSQIVNDFQKGDIAEGYSVSREKKESFPLTVTSAQKNPTAFYLCASRWGKNEAFFGQGTRLTVV.

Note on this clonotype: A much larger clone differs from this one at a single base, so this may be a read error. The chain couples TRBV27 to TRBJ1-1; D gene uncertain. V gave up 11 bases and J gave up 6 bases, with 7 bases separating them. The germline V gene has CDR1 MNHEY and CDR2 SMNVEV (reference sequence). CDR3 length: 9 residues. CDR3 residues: CAGTPEAFF. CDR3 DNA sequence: TGTGCCGGCACTCCTGAAGCTTTCTTT.

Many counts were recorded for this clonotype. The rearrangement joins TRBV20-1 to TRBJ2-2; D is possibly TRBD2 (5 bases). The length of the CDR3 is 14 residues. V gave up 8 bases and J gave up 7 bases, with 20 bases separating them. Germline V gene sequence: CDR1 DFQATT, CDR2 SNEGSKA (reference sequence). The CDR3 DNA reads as TGCAGTACCACGCGACTTCGGACTGTCGGGGAGCTGTTTTTT. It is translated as CSTTRLRTVGELFF.

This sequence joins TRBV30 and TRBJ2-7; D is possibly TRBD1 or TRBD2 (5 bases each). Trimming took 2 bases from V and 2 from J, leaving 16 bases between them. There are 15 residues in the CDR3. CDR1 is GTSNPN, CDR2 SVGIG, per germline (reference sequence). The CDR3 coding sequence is TGTGCCTGGAGTCCAACGGGGCCTCTTACCTACGAGCAGTACTTC. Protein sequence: CAWSPTGPLTYEQYF.

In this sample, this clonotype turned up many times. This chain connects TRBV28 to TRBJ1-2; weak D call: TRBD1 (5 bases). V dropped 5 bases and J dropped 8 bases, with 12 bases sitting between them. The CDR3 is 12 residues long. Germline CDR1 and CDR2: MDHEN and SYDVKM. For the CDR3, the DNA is TGTGCCAGCAGTCCCGGGGCAAGGGGCTACACCTTC. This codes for CASSPGARGYTF.

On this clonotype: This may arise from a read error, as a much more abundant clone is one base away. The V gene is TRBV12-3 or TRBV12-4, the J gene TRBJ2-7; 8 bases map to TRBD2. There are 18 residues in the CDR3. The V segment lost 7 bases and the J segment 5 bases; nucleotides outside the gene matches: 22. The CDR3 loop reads CASICSPRAGAQTHEQYF. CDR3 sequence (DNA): TGTGCCAGCATCTGTAGTCCCAGAGCGGGAGCCCAAACCCACGAGCAGTACTTC.

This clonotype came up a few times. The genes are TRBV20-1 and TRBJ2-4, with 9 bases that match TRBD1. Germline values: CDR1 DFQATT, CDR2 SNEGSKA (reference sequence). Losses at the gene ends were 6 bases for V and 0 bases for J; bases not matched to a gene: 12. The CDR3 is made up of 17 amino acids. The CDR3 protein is CSAPPGQGALAKNIQYF. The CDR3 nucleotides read TGCAGTGCCCCCCCGGGACAGGGCGCGTTAGCCAAAAACATTCAGTACTTC.

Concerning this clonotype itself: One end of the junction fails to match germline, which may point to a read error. As DNA, the CDR3 is TGTGCCACCAGTGCGAGCGGGGGGGTGAATGAGCAGTTCTTC. Amino acid sequence: CATSASGGVNEQFF. This chain joins TRBV10-3 and TRBJ2-1; 10 nucleotides align to TRBD2. The CDR3 loop spans 14 amino acids. CDR1 ENHRY and CDR2 SYGVKD come from the germline V gene.

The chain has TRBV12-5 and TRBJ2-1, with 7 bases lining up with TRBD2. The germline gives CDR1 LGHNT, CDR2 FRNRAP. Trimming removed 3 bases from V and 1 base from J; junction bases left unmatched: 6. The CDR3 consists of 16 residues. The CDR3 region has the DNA TGTGCTAGTGGTTTTACGGCTAGCGGATCCTACAATGAGCAGTTCTTC. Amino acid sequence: CASGFTASGSYNEQFF.